The 17 T cell receptor beta chains in this list originate from one sample, sequenced in a study of shared clonotypes between healthy human individuals. Sequencing used immunoSEQ multiplex PCR; TCRdb keeps in-frame clones, though not all of them. This sample has around 2.5 million clones, with approximately 93% found just once. The sample was naive CD4+ T cells from PBMCs. Subset defined: CD45RA+ positively selected. These receptors were collected from a man younger than 35 in good health. Some clones in this sample may be carry-over from other donors' samples.

This chain joins TRBV28 and TRBJ1-3, with a weak D call TRBD1 (5 bases). Trimming left V 1 base short and J 5 bases short, with 15 bases between. CDR3 length equals 16 residues. The germline CDR1 and CDR2 sequences are MDHEN and SYDVKM. The CDR3 nucleotides read TGTGCCAGCAGTTTATCCCCTCCCGGGGCAAGAAACACCATATATTTT. It specifies CASSLSPPGARNTIYF.

The chain recombines TRBV7-3 with TRBJ1-2; D may be TRBD1 (5 bases). CDR3 length equals 13 residues. The germline V and J ends were trimmed by 5 bases and 7 bases, with 14 bases remaining between them. Per germline, CDR1 SGHTA and CDR2 FQGTGA. This CDR3 reads CASSLNQGSGYTF. The CDR3 bases are TGTGCCAGCAGCCTCAACCAGGGAAGTGGCTACACCTTC. Filled out from reference TRBV7-3 and TRBJ1-2, the complete variable domain reads GAGVSQTPSNKVTEKGKYVELRCDPISGHTALYWYRQSLGQGPEFLIYFQGTGAADDSGLPNDRFFAVRPEGSVSTLKIQRTERGDSAVYLCASSLNQGSGYTFGSGTRLTVV.

V and J are TRBV5-4 and TRBJ2-2; D is unclear. Trimming took 2 bases from V and 7 from J, leaving 6 bases between them. The germline gives CDR1 SGHNT, CDR2 YYREEE (reference sequence). This CDR3 comprises 12 residues. The CDR3 DNA reads as TGTGCCAGCAGCTTAAACGGCGGGGAGCTGTTTTTT. It codes for CASSLNGGELFF.

The J gene is TRBJ2-3, the V gene TRBV11-3, with 15 bases that match TRBD2. V shed 3 bases and J 4 bases; nucleotides not matched to a gene: 5. Germline-derived CDR1 and CDR2 are SGHNT and YENEEA. This CDR3 contains 17 residues. The CDR3 is CASSFGGLAGGADTQYF. CDR3 sequence (DNA): TGTGCCAGCAGCTTTGGGGGACTAGCGGGAGGTGCAGATACGCAGTATTTT. Full variable domain (missing parts from reference TRBV11-3 and TRBJ2-3): EAGVVQSPRYKIIEKKQPVAFWCNPISGHNTLYWYLQNLGQGPELLIRYENEEAVDDSQLPKDRFSAERLKGVDSTLKIQPAELGDSAVYLCASSFGGLAGGADTQYFGPGTRLTVL.

This rearrangement joins TRBV28 to TRBJ1-2; a weak D match, TRBD1 (5 bases). This CDR3 is built from 15 residues. V lost 1 base to trimming and J lost 4 bases, with 13 bases between them. CDR1 is MDHEN and CDR2 is SYDVKM in the germline V gene. DNA of the CDR3: TGTGCCAGCAGTTTATCGGCAGCGGGGACCTATGGCTACACCTTC. Translation gives CASSLSAAGTYGYTF.

Details on this clone: Other DNA sequences in the sample encode the same CDR3. This chain joins TRBV5-1 and TRBJ2-2; 8 nucleotides align to TRBD2. This CDR3 is 15 amino acids long. The V gene end was trimmed by 2 bases and the J gene end by 0 bases; junction bases not matched to a gene: 0. CDR1 is SGHRS, CDR2 YFSETQ, per germline. The CDR3 is CASSFSGTNTGELFF. In nucleotides, the CDR3 is TGCGCCAGCAGCTTTAGCGGGACGAACACCGGGGAGCTGTTTTTT.

This chain links TRBV7-9 with TRBJ1-2; D not resolved. Germline lookup yields CDR1 SEHNR and CDR2 FQNEAQ (reference sequence). There are 14 residues in the CDR3. V dropped 2 bases and J dropped 8 bases, with 15 bases sitting between them. CDR3 sequence reads: CASSLILGSVGYTF. The CDR3 DNA reads TGTGCCAGCAGCTTAATACTGGGGTCGGTGGGCTACACCTTC.

The chain uses TRBV11-2 and TRBJ2-3; D perhaps matches TRBD2 (5 bases). The germline CDR1 and CDR2 sequences are SGHAT and FQNNGV. There are 16 residues in the CDR3. V was pared by 4 bases and J by 0 bases, with 14 bases between. Written as DNA, the CDR3 is TGTGCCAGCAGCTCAAGAGACTGGACTAGCACAGATACGCAGTATTTT. This sequence encodes CASSSRDWTSTDTQYF. The entire variable domain, with the rest obtained from reference TRBV11-2 and TRBJ2-3, is as follows: EAGVAQSPRYKIIEKRQSVAFWCNPISGHATLYWYQQILGQGPKLLIQFQNNGVVDDSQLPKDRFSAERLKGVDSTLKIQPAKLEDSAVYLCASSSRDWTSTDTQYFGPGTRLTVL.

J is TRBJ1-4 and V is TRBV14; 7 nucleotides agree with TRBD1. Germline CDR1 reads SGHDN; CDR2 reads FVKESK. This CDR3 is built from 15 residues. V lost 3 bases, J lost 5 bases, and 6 bases stayed unmatched. In DNA form, the CDR3 reads TGTGCCAGCAGCCAGGCGACAGGGCAGAATGAAAAACTGTTTTTT. This gives the protein CASSQATGQNEKLFF.

The CDR3 DNA reads TGTGCCAGCAGCCTCCCAGGGGGGAACAATCAGCCCCAGCATTTT. It specifies CASSLPGGNNQPQHF. The chain combines TRBV28 with TRBJ1-5; 7 bases align to TRBD1. The length of the CDR3 is 15 residues. Germline trimming cut 6 bases from V and 3 bases from J; bases unmatched to any gene: 8. Per the germline V gene, CDR1 is MDHEN and CDR2 is SYDVKM.

The chain couples TRBV6-5 to TRBJ2-7; D may be TRBD1 (6 bases). Per germline, CDR1 MNHEY and CDR2 SVGAGI. Deletions cut 4 bases from V and 2 bases from J, with 12 bases between. CDR3 length: 14 amino acids. As DNA, the CDR3 is TGTGCCAGCAGTTCCCTACAGGGTGCCTACGAGCAGTACTTC. As protein: CASSSLQGAYEQYF.

The chain employs TRBV28 and TRBJ2-7; the match to TRBD2 covers 10 bases. J was trimmed by 2 bases and V by 8 bases; bases with no gene match: 12. The CDR3 extends over 16 amino acids. Germline CDR1 is MDHEN and CDR2 is SYDVKM. The DNA for the CDR3 is TGTGCCAGCGGCGGCGGGGCACTAGCGGGGCCCTACGAGCAGTACTTC. This gives the protein CASGGGALAGPYEQYF.

The J gene is TRBJ1-4, the V gene TRBV6-5; TRBD1 matches 10 bases. V trimming: 6 bases; J trimming: 7 bases; junction bases outside the gene matches: 5. Germline values: CDR1 MNHEY, CDR2 SVGAGI. The CDR3 contains 14 residues. CDR3 sequence reads: CASRRTGGSEKLFF. CDR3 in DNA: TGTGCCAGCAGGCGGACAGGGGGGAGTGAAAAACTGTTTTTT.

The chain uses TRBV28 and TRBJ2-3; D remains unclear. This CDR3 contains 15 residues. Germline lookup yields CDR1 MDHEN and CDR2 SYDVKM. V was trimmed by 6 bases and J by 3 bases, leaving 16 bases between them. The CDR3 reads CASSSGPVGTDTQYF. The CDR3 bases are TGTGCCAGCAGCTCAGGACCGGTCGGGACAGATACGCAGTATTTT.

The CDR3 nucleotides are TGTGCCAGCAGCGTATACCTGGGCTCGTACGAGCAGTACTTC. It yields the protein CASSVYLGSYEQYF. V usage is TRBV9 and J usage is TRBJ2-7, with no clear D. The V end lost 1 base, the J end lost 4 bases, and 12 bases lay between the germline ends. Per germline, CDR1 SGDLS and CDR2 YYNGEE. The CDR3 extends over 14 amino acids.

This clone was seen once. The chain carries TRBV7-9 and TRBJ2-1; D may be TRBD2 (7 bases). The germline V gene has CDR1 SEHNR and CDR2 FQNEAQ (reference sequence). The germline V and J ends were trimmed by 5 bases and 4 bases, with 15 bases remaining between them. The CDR3 has 15 residues. The CDR3 DNA is TGTGCCAGCAGCCCGGCGGGGGACATTTACAATGAGCAGTTCTTC. Residues: CASSPAGDIYNEQFF.

The rearrangement uses TRBV30 and TRBJ1-3; maybe TRBD1 (6 bases). The CDR3 spans 14 residues. Trimming shortened V by 2 bases and J by 0 bases, and 8 bases separated the two germline ends. Per the germline V gene, CDR1 is GTSNPN and CDR2 is SVGIG (reference sequence). In DNA, the CDR3 is TGTGCCTGGAGTCTGACAGGCTCTGGAAACACCATATATTTT. Amino acids: CAWSLTGSGNTIYF.